These 13 T cell receptor beta chains originate from one sample sequenced in a study of T cell clonality in common variable immunodeficiency. General study findings and limits: Reportedly, TCR beta sequences from common variable immunodeficiency showed fewer deletions and N-nucleotide insertions.

Their target antigens are unknown. The assay was immunoSEQ multiplex PCR, and TCRdb's table has in-frame clones only and misses some. Listed here are tens of thousands of clones without any singletons, the top ten holding approximately 2%. Sequencing was carried out using peripheral blood mononuclear cells. These receptors all stem from a human donor with common variable immunodeficiency.

This clone was observed at least ten times. The read stops 3 residues short of the end of the CDR3; the missing end is completed from the germline J gene. The chain joins TRBV20-1 to TRBJ2-1; 8 nucleotides agree with TRBD2. Germline V gene data show CDR1 as DFQATT and CDR2 as SNEGSKA (reference sequence). The ends lost 6 bases at V and 6 bases at J; junction bases unmatched: 7. The CDR3 has 13 amino acids. The covered CDR3 bases are TGCAGTGCGCCAGTCGGGACTAGCAATGAG. This codes for CSAPVGTSNE. The whole CDR3 sequence is CSAPVGTSNEQFF.

Comment on this clone: The read stops 3 residues short of the end of the CDR3; the missing end is completed from the germline J gene. The genes are TRBV19 and TRBJ1-2; D call uncertain. The V gene lost 5 bases and the J gene lost 4 bases, with 23 bases spanning the gap. Germline assignment: CDR1 LNHDA and CDR2 SQIVND (reference sequence). The CDR3 is made up of 17 amino acids. Incomplete CDR3 DNA: TGTGCCAGTAGTCCTATAAGACGGCGGGGTCTTACCTATGGC. This encodes CASSPIRRRGLTYG. The CDR3 as a whole reads CASSPIRRRGLTYGYTF.

This clone was counted ten times or more. CDR3 protein: CAGTRDSSGGYGYTF. Partial CDR3 DNA: TGTGCCGGGACTCGGGACAGCTCTGGAGGCTATGGC. The V and J genes are TRBV2 and TRBJ1-2; TRBD1 agrees at 7 bases. The read terminates 3 residues ahead of where the CDR3 ends, so the germline J gene completes it. The trim removed 11 bases at V and 4 bases at J, leaving 16 bases unmatched. Germline values: CDR1 SNHLY, CDR2 FYNNEI. There are 15 residues in the CDR3.

This clone has more than one count but fewer than ten. The read finishes 3 residues shy of the CDR3 end, and the germline J gene is used to complete it. J is TRBJ2-7 and V is TRBV25-1; no clear D. The CDR3 totals 16 residues. V shed 2 bases and J shed 4 bases, with 18 bases lying between them. The germline V gene encodes CDR1 MGHDK and CDR2 SYGVNS. The CDR3 spells CASSEKASYSAYEQYF. The part of the CDR3 DNA that was read is TGTGCCAGCAGTGAAAAGGCATCGTACAGTGCATACGAG.

This clone has at least ten counts. The read ends 3 residues shy of where the CDR3 ends; the end is completed using the germline J gene. The rearrangement links TRBV10-3 to TRBJ2-3, with 12 nucleotides matching TRBD2. The CDR3 totals 16 residues. Germline V gene sequence: CDR1 ENHRY, CDR2 SYGVKD. Trimming cost V 2 bases and J 2 bases; bases outside gene matches: 2. The sequenced part of the CDR3 DNA is TGTGCCATCAGTGAGACTAGCGGGGGGACCACAGATACG. Its translation is CAISETSGGTTDT. The entire CDR3 protein is CAISETSGGTTDTQYF.

This clone was seen repeatedly, ten times or more. CDR3 bases read: TGTGCCAGCAGGCCGGGACAGGGCTACAATGAG. As protein: CASRPGQGYNE. The CDR3 in its entirety is CASRPGQGYNEQFF. V is TRBV5-4 and J is TRBJ2-1; 9 positions match TRBD1. The CDR3 is cut off 3 residues early in the read; its end comes from the germline J gene. V lost 5 bases to trimming and J lost 3 bases; unmatched junction nucleotides: 3. The CDR3 covers 14 residues. CDR1 and CDR2 (germline): SGHNT, YYREEE (reference sequence).

This clone showed up many times. The sequenced fragment ends 3 residues before the CDR3 boundary, so the rest is inferred from the germline J gene. The chain employs TRBV28 and TRBJ2-5, with D perhaps TRBD2 (5 bases). The CDR3 runs 14 residues. Germline lookup yields CDR1 MDHEN and CDR2 SYDVKM. V was cut by 2 bases and J by 5 bases, with 12 bases left in between. The sequenced part of the CDR3 DNA is TGTGCCAGCAGTTTAACTAGTCTCCGGGAGACC. This gives the protein CASSLTSLRET. Given in full, the CDR3 is CASSLTSLRETQYF.

In its sample, this clone ranks as medium-sized. Coverage ceases 3 residues before the CDR3 finishes, and the germline J gene fills in the end. V is TRBV20-1 and J is TRBJ1-1; 12 bases are shared with TRBD1. Germline V gene lookup returns CDR1 DFQATT and CDR2 SNEGSKA (reference sequence). With 6 bases clipped from V and 1 base from J, the junction kept 12 bases outside the gene matches. This CDR3 is built from 17 residues. CDR3 DNA (partial): TGCAGTGCCGCCCTAGGGGGACAGGGGGCGGGGAACACTGAA. It codes for CSAALGGQGAGNTE. The CDR3, in full, reads CSAALGGQGAGNTEAFF.

The sample holds many counts of this clone. The CDR3 end lies 3 residues beyond the end of the read and is filled in from the germline J gene. The V and J genes are TRBV6-1 and TRBJ1-2, with no clear D. Germline CDR1 MNHNS, CDR2 SASEGT. There are 14 residues in the CDR3. V was pared by 4 bases and J by 4 bases, with 13 bases between. CDR3 residues: CASSGAAGFYGYTF. The CDR3 DNA, read in part, is TGTGCCAGCAGTGGGGCCGCTGGGTTCTATGGC.

This clone was observed at least ten times. The CDR3 end is not reached by the read, which stops 3 residues before it; the germline J gene fills it in. The chain joins TRBV6-2 or TRBV6-3 to TRBJ1-5, with a weak D call TRBD1 (6 bases). The V and J ends lost 4 bases and 9 bases respectively, with 10 bases between them. CDR3 size: 12 residues. The V gene's germline CDR1 is MNHEY and CDR2 SVGEGT. The CDR3 sequence is CASSFGGGPQHF. The sequenced CDR3 bases are TGTGCCAGCAGTTTCGGAGGGGGGCCC.

Ten or more counts support this clone. The sequence runs out 3 residues before the end of the CDR3; the remainder is reconstructed from the germline J gene. The chain has TRBV19 and TRBJ2-2; 9 bases are a match to TRBD1. The germline V gene has CDR1 LNHDA and CDR2 SQIVND (reference sequence). V shed 6 bases and J 1 base; nucleotides not matched to a gene: 12. This CDR3 has 18 amino acids. The CDR3 bases that were read are TGTGCCAGTAGCGCGGCCTGGACAGGGGCGGGGAACACCGGGGAG. This codes for CASSAAWTGAGNTGE. The complete CDR3 reads CASSAAWTGAGNTGELFF.

This clone was seen ten or more times. The read terminates 3 residues before the CDR3 end, so the remaining end is supplied by the germline J gene. The V and J genes are TRBV2 and TRBJ2-5, with TRBD2 matching 8 bases. The CDR3 consists of 14 residues. V shed 8 bases, J shed 1 base, and the junction held 6 bases outside the gene matches. In germline, CDR1 is SNHLY, CDR2 FYNNEI. Here the CDR3 reads CASRGGQSQETQYF. Partial CDR3 DNA: TGTGCCAGCCGGGGGGGGCAGTCCCAAGAGACC.

This clone was found many times. CDR3 DNA, as far as it was read: TGTGCCAGACCTCCGGAGGGGTCCACTTCACAAGATACG. The encoded protein is CARPPEGSTSQDT. The entire CDR3 sequence reads CARPPEGSTSQDTQYF. The chain links TRBV19 to TRBJ2-3; tentative D call: TRBD2 (6 bases). The CDR3 end falls 3 residues outside the read, so it is completed with the germline J gene. The CDR3 is made up of 16 amino acids. Trimming removed 9 bases from V and 5 bases from J, with 24 bases in between. Germline lookup yields CDR1 LNHDA and CDR2 SQIVND (reference sequence).